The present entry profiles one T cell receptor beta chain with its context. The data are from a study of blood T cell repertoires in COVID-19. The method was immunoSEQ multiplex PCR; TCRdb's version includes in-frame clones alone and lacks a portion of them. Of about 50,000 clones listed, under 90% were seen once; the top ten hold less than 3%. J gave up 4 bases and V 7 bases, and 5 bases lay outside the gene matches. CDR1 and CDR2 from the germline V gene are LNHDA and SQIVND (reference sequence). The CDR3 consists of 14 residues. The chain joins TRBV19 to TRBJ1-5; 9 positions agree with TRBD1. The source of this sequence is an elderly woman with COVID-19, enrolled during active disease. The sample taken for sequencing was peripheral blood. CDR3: CASIPGQGNQPQHF. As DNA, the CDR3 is TGTGCCAGTATACCGGGACAGGGAAATCAGCCCCAGCATTTT.